This TCR beta chain is from a study of PD-L1 blockade in urothelial cancer (dated by TCRdb to the late 2010s). With regard to the full study: Every patient began therapy at some point between 2013 and 2015 and was given atezolizumab 1,200 mg intravenously every 3 weeks. An exploratory multi-omic analysis was conducted of the somatic, immune and clinical correlates of response to PD-L1 blockade with atezolizumab in urothelial cancer. About nine tenths of the roughly 29 patients were males with bladder-origin urothelial cancer, and 18 of 29 reported a prior smoking history. Pretreatment tumor samples and matched peripheral blood, collected serially before and after atezolizumab treatment, underwent TCR sequencing. Durable clinical benefit was defined as progression-free survival longer than 6 months, and TCR features were also tested against progression-free and overall survival. Some ten patients reached durable clinical benefit, while 20 or so patients did not. In the same patients, whole exome sequencing and RNA sequencing of pretreatment tumors were performed in addition to TCR sequencing. Just over 28 patients had pretreatment blood TCR-seq, some 25 had at least one posttreatment blood collection, and some 25 had tumor TCR-seq. Blood samples were analyzed at 3 weeks after treatment start (second dose) and at 6 weeks after treatment start. Blood samples gave median yields of about 140,000 T cells and 82,636 unique TCRs, along with a median clonality of 0.080. Patients had an ECOG performance status of 0 or 1 and had received between 0 and 3 prior chemotherapy regimens. The paper's findings and limits, for the study overall: Small sample size (n of about 30) and many exploratory analyses mean the results are intended to be hypothesis-generating. A pretreatment peripheral blood TCR clonality below the median was linked to improved progression-free and overall survival. Patients with durable benefit showed greater expansion of tumor-associated TCR clones in peripheral blood 3 weeks after starting treatment (n of about 20, p = 0.022).

Interpreted using the paper, the time point label stands for: peripheral blood 6 weeks after treatment start. A total of 25 to 35 patients with locally advanced or metastatic urothelial carcinoma, treated at Memorial Sloan Kettering on a trial protocol, made up the cohort. Peripheral blood mononuclear cells were collected pretreatment and during treatment, with between 1 and 8 total time points obtained per patient. The Qiagen DNeasy Blood extraction kit was used to purify genomic DNA from total PBMCs and from tumor samples. PBMCs were collected pretreatment and during treatment and were isolated and stored as previously described. CDR1 is given as SGHRS and CDR2 as YFSETQ, both from the germline V gene. V loses 4 bases, J loses 2 bases, and the germline ends lie 20 bases apart. The CDR3 spans 17 residues, from the cysteine through the phenylalanine. Only CDR3 DNA remains: 51 bases, in frame from the first base.

Synthetic TCR analog templates were spiked into each PCR so that absolute template abundance could be estimated from read counts. The immunoSEQ assay was used to amplify TCRbeta CDR3 regions from genomic DNA with bias-controlled V and J gene primers. Rearranged TCRbeta segments were sequenced at approximately 20X coverage. As for how the authors treated the data: Clustering was used to correct sequencing errors, and CDR3s were annotated against IMGT to assign V, D and J genes. Downstream analyses used only productive TCRbeta rearrangements, leaving out any out-of-frame or stop-codon sequences. Clonality was calculated as one minus the Shannon entropy normalized by the log of the number of unique productive sequences. Fisher's exact test with Benjamini-Hochberg correction, using a cutoff of adjusted p below 0.01, was how clones that differed between time points or between blood and tumor were identified. The table comes from immuneACCESS by way of TCRdb, which keeps in-frame sequences with V and J called. Part of the clones is missing from these tables; in studies checked, under half for an unresolved V gene and the rest for unknown reasons. That table gives V, J and clone size, and the DNA gave D and trimming. Recorded for this sample are approximately 83,000 clones; approximately 87% of them occurred a single time. The ten top clones hold about 8.4% of the sample.

Worth noting for this clone: The antigen it recognizes is unknown. Base qualities are not provided; no much larger clone lies one nucleotide away.

This sequence was found in a man between 70 and 80 years old with urothelial cancer. This material consisted of PBMCs, taken around atezolizumab (anti-PD-L1) treatment. Recombination linked TRBV5-1 to TRBJ2-3; matching of 7 bases hints at TRBD2 as the D gene. The CDR3 region reads CASSPRERGGHTDTQYF. The DNA is as follows: TGCGCCAGCAGCCCTCGTGAGAGGGGGGGCCACACAGATACGCAGTATTTT. The full variable domain, completed from the reference TRBV5-1 and TRBJ2-3 proteins outside the CDR3, reads KAGVTQTPRYLIKTRGQQVTLSCSPISGHRSVSWYQQTPGQGLQFLFEYFSETQRNKGNFPGRFSGRQFSNSRSEMNVSTLELGDSALYLCASSPRERGGHTDTQYFGPGTRLTVL.